This passage covers 17 T cell receptor beta chains from one sample sequenced in a study of identical twins. Each CDR3 protein gets one entry after TCRdb re-called the 5' RACE reads with MiXCR. The sample consists of 450,000 or so distinct CDR3 sequences, 14% of them appearing once. The data were also submitted as part of a second study, on yellow fever vaccine responses in identical twins.

Sample: CD4+ T cells sorted from blood. The receptor source for this set is a woman aged 18-29 years in good health.

This clonotype was detected only a few times. This sequence joins TRBV7-2 and TRBJ2-7, with D tentatively TRBD1 or TRBD2 (5 bases each). Germline lookup yields CDR1 SGHTA and CDR2 FQGNSA. The CDR3 length is 15 residues. The V end lost 5 bases, the J end lost 6 bases, and 20 bases lay between the germline ends. The CDR3 sequence is CASSLVGGRSSEQYF. As DNA, the CDR3 is TGTGCCAGCAGCCTGGTTGGGGGTCGAAGTAGCGAGCAGTACTTC.

This clonotype has a handful of counts. This chain uses TRBV7-2 with TRBJ1-1; D not certain. The CDR3 has 16 residues. Germline assignment: CDR1 SGHTA and CDR2 FQGNSA. Trimming removed 2 bases from V and 2 bases from J, with 15 bases in between. The chain's CDR3 is CASSLFGEGENTEAFF. In DNA form, the CDR3 reads TGTGCCAGCAGCTTATTCGGGGAGGGAGAAAACACTGAAGCTTTCTTT.

The chain carries TRBV27 and TRBJ2-7; D is perhaps TRBD1 or TRBD2 (5 bases each). The length of the CDR3 is 15 residues. The V and J ends lost 5 bases and 4 bases respectively, with 18 bases between them. Germline CDR1 reads MNHEY; CDR2 reads SMNVEV (reference sequence). CDR3 bases: TGTGCCAGCAGTACCCCGGGACGGATGATTTACGAGCAGTACTTC. This translates into CASSTPGRMIYEQYF.

The chain employs TRBV29-1 and TRBJ2-7; D uncertain. The CDR3 has 12 residues. CDR1 and CDR2 (germline): SQVTM, ANQGSEA. V was cut by 4 bases and J by 0 bases, with 7 bases left in between. This CDR3 is CSVVYASYEQYF. The DNA for the CDR3 is TGCAGCGTTGTTTACGCCTCCTACGAGCAGTACTTC.

In its sample, this clonotype was seen a few times. The gene calls are TRBV4-2 and TRBJ2-1, with D unresolved. Germline-derived CDR1 and CDR2 are LGHNA and YNFKEQ. V was clipped by 4 bases and J by 1 base, with 11 bases between them. The CDR3 extends over 15 amino acids. The CDR3 DNA follows: TGTGCCAGCAGCCTAGAAGACTCGTCCTACAATGAGCAGTTCTTC. This gives the protein CASSLEDSSYNEQFF.

The genes are TRBV20-1 and TRBJ2-1; 12 bases line up with TRBD2. J lost 4 bases, V lost 2 bases, and 3 bases had no gene match. The CDR3 has 15 residues. Germline CDR1 and CDR2: DFQATT and SNEGSKA (reference sequence). The CDR3 DNA sequence: TGCAGTGCTAGAAACCTAGCGGGGGGGTACAATGAGCAGTTCTTC. It codes for CSARNLAGGYNEQFF.

The CDR3 coding sequence is TGTGCCAGCAGCCCCCTCCCCGTCGGGCTACTGCGCACAGATACGCAGTATTTT. The encoded protein is CASSPLPVGLLRTDTQYF. The gene calls are TRBV11-1 and TRBJ2-3, with no clear D. Trimming shortened V by 5 bases and J by 1 base, and 22 bases separated the two germline ends. The V gene's germline CDR1 is SGHAT and CDR2 FQDESV (reference sequence). CDR3 length equals 18 residues. Complete variable domain (other parts from reference TRBV11-1 and TRBJ2-3): EAEVAQSPRYKITEKSQAVAFWCDPISGHATLYWYRQILGQGPELLVQFQDESVVDDSQLPKDRFSAERLKGVDSTLKIQPAELGDSAMYLCASSPLPVGLLRTDTQYFGPGTRLTVL.

The chain's CDR3 is CASSAYQSFSSYEQYF. DNA of the CDR3: TGCGCCAGCAGTGCGTACCAAAGCTTCAGCTCCTACGAGCAGTACTTC. The chain joins TRBV10-2 to TRBJ2-7; D gene uncertain. V was shortened by 4 bases and J by 0 bases, with 16 bases between the two germline ends. Germline values: CDR1 WSHSY, CDR2 SAAADI. The CDR3 has 16 residues.

The gene calls are TRBV5-1 and TRBJ2-2, with a possible D match to TRBD1 (5 bases). CDR3 length: 15 amino acids. The V end lost 4 bases, the J end lost 1 base, and 11 bases lay between the germline ends. The V gene's germline CDR1 is SGHRS and CDR2 YFSETQ. CDR3 region: CASSITGKNTGELFF. Here the CDR3 DNA reads TGCGCCAGCAGCATAACAGGAAAGAACACCGGGGAGCTGTTTTTT.

The chain combines TRBV24-1 with TRBJ2-3; TRBD1 agrees at 8 bases. CDR1 and CDR2 from the germline V gene are KGHDR and SFDVKD. The CDR3 loop spans 19 amino acids. V shed 2 bases, J shed 2 bases, and the junction held 14 bases outside the gene matches. The CDR3 region is CATSDSFDPGTGFTDTQYF. As DNA, the CDR3 is TGTGCCACCAGTGATTCGTTCGACCCAGGGACAGGTTTCACAGATACGCAGTATTTT.

V and J are TRBV12-3 or TRBV12-4 and TRBJ1-5; D is undetermined. Trimming stripped 5 bases from V and 11 bases from J, with 19 bases between. This CDR3 spans 14 amino acids. The CDR3 bases are TGTGCCAGCAGTATCTCAACCTCGGGTGGGGCCCAGCATTTT. It is translated as CASSISTSGGAQHF.

The chain employs TRBV7-9 and TRBJ2-1; 16 bases agree with TRBD2. Germline V CDR1 and CDR2: SEHNR, FQNEAQ (reference sequence). The trim removed 5 bases at V and 8 bases at J, leaving 6 bases unmatched. CDR3 length: 16 amino acids. In DNA, the CDR3 is TGTGCCAGCAGCCTCGGGACTAGCGGGAGGGGTGATGAGCAGTTCTTC. Amino acids: CASSLGTSGRGDEQFF.

In this sample, this clonotype turned up a few times. The CDR3 reads CSVASPRTGGPYEQYF. The CDR3 nucleotides are TGCAGCGTCGCTTCACCAAGGACAGGGGGGCCTTACGAGCAGTACTTC. The gene calls are TRBV29-1 and TRBJ2-7; 10 bases map to TRBD1. This CDR3 is built from 16 residues. V lost 6 bases to trimming and J lost 4 bases; unmatched junction nucleotides: 15. Germline-derived CDR1 and CDR2 are SQVTM and ANQGSEA.

V usage is TRBV20-1 and J usage is TRBJ2-5; 8 bases match TRBD2. V lost 5 bases, J lost 7 bases, and 18 bases stayed unmatched. The CDR3 is made up of 16 amino acids. CDR1 and CDR2 from the germline V gene are DFQATT and SNEGSKA (reference sequence). CDR3 residues: CSARFLAGPLEGTQYF. The CDR3 DNA is TGCAGTGCTCGATTCCTAGCGGGCCCTCTAGAGGGGACCCAGTACTTC.

The chain employs TRBV7-2 and TRBJ2-6; no clear D gene. Trimming left V 0 bases short and J 0 bases short, with 9 bases between. Germline assignment: CDR1 SGHTA and CDR2 FQGNSA. This CDR3 contains 17 residues. CDR3 bases: TGTGCCAGCAGCTTAGCGCAACTGTTCTCTGGGGCCAACGTCCTGACTTTC. Its protein is CASSLAQLFSGANVLTF.

Concerning this clonotype: An end of the junction differs from the germline gene, which may be a read error. The chain couples TRBV2 to TRBJ2-7; D possibly uses TRBD1 or TRBD2 (5 bases each). The CDR3 covers 12 residues. The germline V gene encodes CDR1 SNHLY and CDR2 FYNNEI. Written as DNA, the CDR3 is TGTGCCAGCAGCCTTGACAGTTCTCGTCGGGGATTC. This codes for CASSLDSSRRGF.

Written as DNA, the CDR3 is TGTGCCAGCGCACCCTTAGCGGGGGAACCCACAGATACGCAGTATTTT. Its protein is CASAPLAGEPTDTQYF. This sequence joins TRBV6-4 and TRBJ2-3, with TRBD2 matching over 9 bases. The CDR3 sequence is 16 residues long. Germline trimming cut 8 bases from V and 2 bases from J; bases unmatched to any gene: 11. In germline, CDR1 is MRHNA, CDR2 SNTAGT.